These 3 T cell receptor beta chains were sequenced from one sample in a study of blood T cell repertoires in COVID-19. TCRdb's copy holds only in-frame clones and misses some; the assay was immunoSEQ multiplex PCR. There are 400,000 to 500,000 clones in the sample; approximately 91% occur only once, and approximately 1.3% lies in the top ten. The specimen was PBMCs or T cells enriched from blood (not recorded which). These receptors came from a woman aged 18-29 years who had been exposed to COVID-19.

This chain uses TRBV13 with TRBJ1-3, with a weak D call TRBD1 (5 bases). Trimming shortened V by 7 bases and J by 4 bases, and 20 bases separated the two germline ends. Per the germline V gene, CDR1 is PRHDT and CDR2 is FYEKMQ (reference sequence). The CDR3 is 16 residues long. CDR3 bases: TGTGCCAGCACCATCGCGCTAGTGGCAGGGGGAAACACCATATATTTT. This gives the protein CASTIALVAGGNTIYF.

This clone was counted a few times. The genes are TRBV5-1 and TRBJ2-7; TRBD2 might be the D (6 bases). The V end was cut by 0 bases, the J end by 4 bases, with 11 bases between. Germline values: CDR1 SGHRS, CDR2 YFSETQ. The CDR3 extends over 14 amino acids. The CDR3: CASSLVGAGYEQYF. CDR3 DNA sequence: TGCGCCAGCAGCTTGGTCGGGGCGGGGTACGAGCAGTACTTC.

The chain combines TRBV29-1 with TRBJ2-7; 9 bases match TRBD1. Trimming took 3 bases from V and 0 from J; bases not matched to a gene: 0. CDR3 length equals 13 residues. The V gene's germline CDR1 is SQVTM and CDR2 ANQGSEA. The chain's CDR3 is CSVEDRGSYEQYF. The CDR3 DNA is TGCAGCGTTGAGGACAGGGGCTCCTACGAGCAGTACTTC.